A single sample is the source of the 11 T cell receptor beta chains below, sequenced in a study of blood T cell repertoires in COVID-19. Clones were read by immunoSEQ multiplex PCR, and TCRdb kept only the in-frame ones, dropping some. The table includes roughly 110,000 clones, about 85% detected once. Sequencing was carried out using peripheral blood. These receptors originate from a man aged 40-49 years with acute or convalescent COVID-19.

V gene TRBV2 combines with J gene TRBJ2-2; 11 nucleotides align to TRBD1. CDR3 length: 16 residues. Germline V gene data show CDR1 as SNHLY and CDR2 as FYNNEI. With 4 bases clipped from V and 4 bases from J, the junction kept 5 bases outside the gene matches. The CDR3 sequence is CASSAGQGAGTGELFF. The CDR3 region has the DNA TGTGCCAGCAGTGCCGGACAGGGGGCGGGCACCGGGGAGCTGTTTTTT.

This clone has a handful of counts. The rearrangement joins TRBV7-9 to TRBJ1-1, with unresolved D. The CDR3 has 14 amino acids. V shed 1 base and J shed 5 bases, with 11 bases lying between them. Germline CDR1 is SEHNR and CDR2 is FQNEAQ (reference sequence). DNA of the CDR3: TGTGCCAGCAGCTTAGAGTCCCCGAGGACTGAAGCTTTCTTT. Translating it yields CASSLESPRTEAFF.

The chain employs TRBV6-5 and TRBJ2-4; the match to TRBD1 covers 7 bases. Germline V CDR1 and CDR2: MNHEY, SVGAGI. CDR3 size: 15 residues. V was pared by 0 bases and J by 3 bases, with 2 bases of the junction left unmatched. CDR3 sequence: CASSYSAGGKNIQYF. The CDR3 DNA reads TGTGCCAGCAGTTACTCGGCAGGGGGCAAAAACATTCAGTACTTC.

V gene TRBV5-1 combines with J gene TRBJ2-7; 7 nucleotides line up with TRBD1. The V and J ends lost 5 bases and 2 bases, in that order; junction bases with no gene match: 10. The CDR3 is 15 amino acids. Germline CDR1 is SGHRS and CDR2 is YFSETQ. CDR3 sequence: CASSPWPRGTYEQYF. The CDR3 DNA is TGCGCCAGCAGTCCGTGGCCCAGGGGGACCTACGAGCAGTACTTC.

This chain links TRBV3-1 (or the pseudogene TRBV3-2) with TRBJ2-5; 10 bases fit TRBD2. This CDR3 spans 16 amino acids. The ends lost 1 base at V and 1 base at J; junction bases unmatched: 3. Germline V CDR1 and CDR2: LGHDT, YNNKEL (reference sequence). Written as DNA, the CDR3 is TGTGCCAGCAGCCAAGGGCTAGCGGGGGCCCAAGAGACCCAGTACTTC. Amino acids: CASSQGLAGAQETQYF.

The genes are TRBV7-3 and TRBJ2-3; 11 positions agree with TRBD1. J lost 3 bases, V lost 5 bases, and 7 bases had no gene match. This CDR3 has 16 residues. Per the germline V gene, CDR1 is SGHTA and CDR2 is FQGTGA. This CDR3 is CASSTGTGGRTDTQYF. CDR3 in DNA: TGTGCCAGCAGCACCGGGACAGGGGGTCGGACAGATACGCAGTATTTT.

The CDR3 here is CASSLRVGQGLNYGYTF. The CDR3 DNA reads TGCGCCAGCAGCCTGCGCGTGGGGCAGGGGTTAAACTATGGCTACACCTTC. This chain uses TRBV5-1 with TRBJ1-2; TRBD1 is a possible D gene (6 bases). The length of the CDR3 is 17 residues. CDR1 and CDR2 (germline): SGHRS, YFSETQ. The V end was cut by 4 bases, the J end by 2 bases, with 21 bases between.

V and J are TRBV12-3 or TRBV12-4 and TRBJ2-6; D is uncertain. The CDR3 is made up of 13 amino acids. V shed 8 bases and J shed 1 base, with 6 bases lying between them. The CDR3 bases are TGTGCCAGCGTCGAGTCTGGGGCCAACGTCCTGACTTTC. Encoded protein: CASVESGANVLTF.

This clone occurred once. The chain uses TRBV27 and TRBJ1-4, with 7 bases fitting TRBD1. This CDR3 comprises 17 residues. Germline V lookup: CDR1 MNHEY, CDR2 SMNVEV (reference sequence). With 0 bases clipped from V and 8 bases from J, the junction kept 12 bases outside the gene matches. CDR3 sequence (DNA): TGTGCCAGCAGTTTATCCCTCACAGGGGAATATAACGAAAAACTGTTTTTT. It yields the protein CASSLSLTGEYNEKLFF.

V is TRBV27 and J is TRBJ2-1; TRBD2 agrees at 8 bases. With V trimmed by 2 bases and J by 4 bases, 4 bases remained unmatched. The CDR3 runs to 15 residues. Germline V gene data show CDR1 as MNHEY and CDR2 as SMNVEV (reference sequence). CDR3 residues: CASSLPGGGYNEQFF. CDR3 in DNA: TGTGCCAGCAGTTTACCCGGGGGGGGTTACAATGAGCAGTTCTTC.

This clone was seen just once. The chain combines TRBV6-6 with TRBJ2-3, with D perhaps matching TRBD1 (7 bases). This CDR3 spans 16 amino acids. Trimming stripped 0 bases from V and 2 bases from J, with 12 bases between. CDR1 is MNHNY and CDR2 is SVGAGI in the germline V gene (reference sequence). CDR3 nucleotides: TGTGCCAGCAGTTACTCCCCAGGGGGGACCACAGATACGCAGTATTTT. The encoded protein is CASSYSPGGTTDTQYF.